The clone carrying this T cell receptor beta chain was counted at least ten times. Its antigen is as yet unknown. The CDR3 extends over 17 amino acids. J gave up 0 bases and V 5 bases, and 12 bases lay outside the gene matches. The germline gives CDR1 SGHAT, CDR2 FQNNGV. TCRdb called the multiplex PCR reads again in MiXCR, with one record for every CDR3 protein. The data hold about 20,000 distinct CDR3 sequences, with around 33% observed a single time. The data derive from a study of breast tumors, draining lymph nodes, adjacent tissues. General study findings and limits: Luminal-like breast cancer showed significantly higher tumor–nontumor repertoire similarity than basal-like. Data only fit, rather than demonstrated, lymph node origin of most tumor T cells. Most tumor T cells seemingly derive from lymph node, then expand in tumor. Compared with lymph nodes, tumors were less diverse; compared with nontumor tissue, more.

The chain uses TRBV11-2 and TRBJ2-7; 8 nucleotides align to TRBD2. The clonotype comes from a female donor with breast cancer. Some clones in this sample may be carry-over from other donors' samples. Material: breast tumor tissue. CDR3 region: CASSPGLGLVGSYEQYF. CDR3 nucleotides: TGTGCCAGCAGCCCCGGGCTGGGACTAGTGGGCTCCTACGAGCAGTACTTC.